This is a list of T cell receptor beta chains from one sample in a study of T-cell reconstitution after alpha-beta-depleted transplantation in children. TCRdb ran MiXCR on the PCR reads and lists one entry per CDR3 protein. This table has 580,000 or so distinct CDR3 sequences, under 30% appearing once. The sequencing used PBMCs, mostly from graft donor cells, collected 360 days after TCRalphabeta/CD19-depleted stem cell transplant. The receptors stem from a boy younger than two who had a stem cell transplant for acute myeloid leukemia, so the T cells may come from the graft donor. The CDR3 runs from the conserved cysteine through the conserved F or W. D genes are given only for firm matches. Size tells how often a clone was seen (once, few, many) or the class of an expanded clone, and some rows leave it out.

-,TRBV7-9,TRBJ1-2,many,CASSLDSYGYTF,TGTGCCAGCAGCCTGGACAGCTATGGCTACACCTTC
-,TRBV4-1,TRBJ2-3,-,CASSQAPNRGPTDTQYF,TGCGCCAGCAGCCAAGCTCCCAACAGAGGCCCCACAGATACGCAGTATTTT
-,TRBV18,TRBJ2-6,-,CASSNLGGQSTSGANVLTF,TGTGCCAGCTCAAATCTGGGGGGACAGAGCACCTCTGGGGCCAACGTCCTGACTTTC
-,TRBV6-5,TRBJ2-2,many,CASSYPTGVLTGELFF,TGTGCCAGCAGCTACCCGACAGGAGTCCTCACCGGGGAGCTGTTTTTT
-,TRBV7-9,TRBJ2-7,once,CASSSDNRQFYEQYF,TGTGCCAGCAGCTCCGACAACAGACAATTCTACGAGCAGTACTTC
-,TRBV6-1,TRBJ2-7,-,CASSRPDPSYEQYF,TGTGCCAGCAGTCGGCCGGATCCCTCCTACGAGCAGTACTTC
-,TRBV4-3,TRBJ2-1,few,CASSHRQEYDEQFF,TGCGCCAGCAGCCACAGACAGGAGTATGATGAGCAGTTCTTC
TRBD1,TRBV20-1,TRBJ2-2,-,CSARDLGTGVAGELFF,TGCAGTGCTAGAGATCTCGGGACAGGGGTCGCCGGGGAGCTGTTTTTT
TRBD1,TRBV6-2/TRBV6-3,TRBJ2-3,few,CASSQTGVTQYF,TGTGCCAGCAGTCAAACAGGGGTAACGCAGTATTTT
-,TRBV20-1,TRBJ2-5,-,CSARSAGPQETQYF,TGCAGTGCTAGGAGCGCAGGGCCCCAAGAGACCCAGTACTTC
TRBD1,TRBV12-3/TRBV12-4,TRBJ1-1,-,CASSYTRTGFAEAFF,TGTGCCAGCAGTTACACACGGACAGGGTTCGCTGAAGCTTTCTTT
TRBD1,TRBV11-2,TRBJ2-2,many,CASRHRQGASGELFF,TGTGCCAGCAGACACCGACAGGGAGCATCCGGGGAGCTGTTTTTT
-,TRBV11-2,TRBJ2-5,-,CASSLDWGTRTEETQYF,TGTGCCAGCAGCTTAGATTGGGGTACTAGGACTGAAGAGACCCAGTACTTC
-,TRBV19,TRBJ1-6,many,CASSIIAPSDSPLHF,TGTGCCAGTAGTATCATCGCCCCAAGTGATTCACCCCTCCACTTT
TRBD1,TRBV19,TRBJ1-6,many,CASSIGTGNSPLHF,TGTGCCAGTAGTATCGGGACAGGCAATTCACCCCTCCACTTT
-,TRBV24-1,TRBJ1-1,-,CATTGGSDTEAFF,TGTGCCACCACCGGGGGCTCGGATACTGAAGCTTTCTTT
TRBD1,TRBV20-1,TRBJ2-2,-,CSARASLRGQGTGELFF,TGCAGTGCTAGAGCCTCCCTCAGGGGGCAGGGGACCGGGGAGCTGTTTTTT
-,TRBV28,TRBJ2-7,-,CASSFSGRRYEQYF,TGTGCCAGCAGTTTTAGTGGCCGGCGATACGAGCAGTACTTC
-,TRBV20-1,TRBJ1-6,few,CSARLRGYYNSPLHF,TGCAGTGCTAGACTACGGGGGTACTATAATTCACCCCTCCACTTT
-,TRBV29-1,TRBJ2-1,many,CSVEAGGTYNEQFF,TGCAGCGTTGAGGCAGGGGGGACCTACAATGAGCAGTTCTTC
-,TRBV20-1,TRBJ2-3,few,CSALADTDTQYF,TGCAGTGCCCTCGCTGATACAGATACGCAGTATTTT
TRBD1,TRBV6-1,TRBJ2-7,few,CASSGPGQFYEQYF,TGTGCCAGCAGTGGTCCGGGACAGTTCTACGAGCAGTACTTC
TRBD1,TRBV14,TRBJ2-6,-,CASSHLTDRSGANVLTF,TGTGCCAGCAGCCACTTAACGGACAGGTCTGGGGCCAACGTCCTGACTTTC
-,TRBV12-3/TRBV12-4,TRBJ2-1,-,CASHRDYNEQFF,TGTGCCAGCCACCGGGACTACAATGAGCAGTTCTTC
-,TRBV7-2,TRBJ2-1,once,CASSLGRGRAHRNEQFF,TGTGCCAGCAGCTTAGGGCGAGGCAGGGCCCATAGGAATGAGCAGTTCTTC
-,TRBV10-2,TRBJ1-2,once,CATRQELNYGYTF,TGCGCCACCAGACAGGAGCTCAACTATGGCTACACCTTC
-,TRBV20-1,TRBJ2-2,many,CSATFEGELFF,TGCAGTGCCACATTTGAGGGGGAGCTGTTTTTT
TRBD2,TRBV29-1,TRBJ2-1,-,CSVEGGGAEEQFF,TGCAGCGTTGAGGGCGGGGGGGCTGAAGAGCAGTTCTTC
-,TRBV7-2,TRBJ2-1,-,CASSLRGFSGEYNEQFF,TGTGCCAGCAGCTTGAGGGGTTTTAGCGGAGAGTACAATGAGCAGTTCTTC
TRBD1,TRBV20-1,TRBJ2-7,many,CSATHAGQGAYEQYF,TGCAGTGCTACTCACGCGGGACAGGGGGCCTACGAGCAGTACTTC
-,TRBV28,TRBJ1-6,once,CAREGGGESSYNSPLHF,TGTGCCCGAGAGGGAGGCGGGGAGAGCTCCTATAATTCACCCCTCCACTTT
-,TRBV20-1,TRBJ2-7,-,CSATTAAGNSEQYF,TGCAGTGCTACCACGGCCGCGGGGAATTCCGAGCAGTACTTC
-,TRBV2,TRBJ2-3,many,CASRGKIHTDTQYF,TGTGCCAGCAGGGGCAAGATCCACACAGATACGCAGTATTTT
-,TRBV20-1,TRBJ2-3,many,CSARRVGTSTDTQYF,TGCAGTGCTAGACGGGTGGGGACTAGCACAGATACGCAGTATTTT
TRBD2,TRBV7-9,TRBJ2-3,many,CASSATSGGTDTQYF,TGTGCCAGCAGCGCTACTAGCGGGGGGACAGATACGCAGTATTTT
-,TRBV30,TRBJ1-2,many,CACSLGREYGYTF,TGTGCCTGTTCTCTTGGTAGAGAATATGGCTACACCTTC
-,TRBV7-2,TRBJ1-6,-,CASSLGPEAYSPLHF,TGTGCCAGCAGCTTAGGCCCCGAGGCCTATTCACCCCTCCACTTT
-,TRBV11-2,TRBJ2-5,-,CASSWGQDETQYF,TGTGCCAGCAGCTGGGGACAAGATGAGACCCAGTACTTC
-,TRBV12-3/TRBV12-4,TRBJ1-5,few,CASSLGTHQTQPQHF,TGTGCCAGCAGTTTAGGGACCCATCAGACTCAGCCCCAGCATTTT